These T cell receptor beta chains were read from a single sample in a study of blood T cell repertoires in COVID-19. Sequencing used immunoSEQ multiplex PCR; TCRdb keeps in-frame clones, though not all of them. The sample yields around 250,000 clones, approximately 89% seen once. Sequenced: PBMCs or T cells enriched from blood (not recorded which). These receptors all stem from a woman between 40 and 50 years old who had been exposed to COVID-19. CDR3s include the opening cysteine and the closing phenylalanine or tryptophan. D genes are given only for firm matches. Clone sizes are given selectively: once, few, many, or a class where the clone is expanded.

clone_size j_call d_call v_call cdr3_aa cdr3_nt
- TRBJ1-2 TRBD1 TRBV19 CASRRTGGNDGYTF TGTGCCAGTAGGAGGACAGGGGGCAACGATGGCTACACCTTC
- TRBJ2-1 - TRBV25-1 CASSETKSAETYNEQFF TGTGCCAGCAGTGAAACGAAGTCCGCGGAGACCTACAATGAGCAGTTCTTC
- TRBJ1-2 TRBD1 TRBV19 CASSLQHRGSYGYTF TGTGCCAGTAGTCTCCAGCACAGGGGCAGCTATGGCTACACCTTC
- TRBJ2-2 - TRBV5-1 CASRFTGELFF TGTGCCAGCCGTTTTACCGGGGAGCTGTTTTTT
- TRBJ1-2 - TRBV6-2/TRBV6-3 CASSYLSTGGYTF TGTGCCAGCAGTTACCTTTCGACAGGCGGCTACACCTTC
- TRBJ1-2 - TRBV4-1 CASSQDLGADGYTF TGCGCCAGCAGCCAAGATCTTGGGGCCGATGGCTACACCTTC
- TRBJ1-1 - TRBV4-1 CASSQVGGAGTEAFF TGCGCCAGCAGCCAAGTAGGGGGGGCCGGCACTGAAGCTTTCTTT
- TRBJ1-1 - TRBV19 CASTNGGQSEAFF TGTGCCAGTACCAACGGGGGGCAGTCGGAAGCTTTCTTT
- TRBJ1-5 TRBD1 TRBV4-1 CASSQEGRDRGNQPQHF TGCGCCAGCAGCCAAGAGGGGCGGGACAGGGGGAATCAGCCCCAGCATTTT
few TRBJ2-3 TRBD1 TRBV24-1 CATSDLGQGTDTQYF TGTGCCACCAGTGATTTGGGACAGGGCACAGATACGCAGTATTTT
- TRBJ2-5 - TRBV10-1 CASIEPRGAETQYF TGCGCCAGCATAGAACCCAGGGGCGCAGAGACCCAGTACTTC
- TRBJ1-5 - TRBV7-9 CASSYDSSNQPQHF TGTGCCAGCAGCTACGACAGCAGCAATCAGCCCCAGCATTTT
- TRBJ1-1 TRBD1 TRBV3-1/TRBV3-2 CASSRKGGADGSPEAFF TGTGCCAGCAGCAGAAAAGGGGGCGCGGATGGGTCGCCTGAAGCTTTCTTT
- TRBJ1-1 - TRBV19 CASRTTGLNTEAFF TGTGCCAGTAGAACAACAGGACTGAACACTGAAGCTTTCTTT
once TRBJ2-3 TRBD1 TRBV28 CASSPLGQGQISTDTQYF TGTGCCAGCAGCCCCTTGGGACAGGGACAAATAAGTACAGATACGCAGTATTTT
once TRBJ2-2 TRBD2 TRBV7-9 CAAFLGLYTGELFF TGTGCAGCCTTTCTGGGACTATACACCGGGGAGCTGTTTTTT
- TRBJ2-7 - TRBV24-1 CATSDYYGHEQYF TGTGCCACCAGTGATTACTATGGCCACGAGCAGTACTTC
- TRBJ1-2 TRBD1 TRBV5-4 CASSLRGTGDYGYTF TGTGCCAGCAGCTTGAGAGGGACAGGAGACTATGGCTACACCTTC
once TRBJ1-2 - TRBV4-3 CASSQDWDNVYGYTF TGCGCCAGCAGCCAAGATTGGGACAATGTCTATGGCTACACCTTC
- TRBJ2-1 TRBD2 TRBV4-2 CASSQDPPTSGGGNEQFF TGTGCCAGCAGCCAAGACCCCCCCACTAGCGGGGGAGGCAATGAGCAGTTCTTC
- TRBJ2-5 TRBD2 TRBV6-2/TRBV6-3 CASSYGTSGGKETQYF TGTGCCAGCAGTTACGGGACTAGCGGGGGAAAAGAGACCCAGTACTTC
- TRBJ1-6 - TRBV6-5 CASSSAGAGSPLHF TGTGCCAGCAGTTCGGCTGGGGCCGGTTCACCCCTCCACTTT
- TRBJ2-7 TRBD1 TRBV6-5 CASMQGTGRHEQYF TGTGCCAGCATGCAGGGGACAGGGAGACACGAGCAGTACTTC
- TRBJ2-1 TRBD2 TRBV7-6 CASSLDRTRYNEQFF TGTGCCAGCAGCTTAGACCGGACTAGGTACAATGAGCAGTTCTTC
- TRBJ1-4 - TRBV7-7 CASSLLLGEKLFF TGTGCCAGCTCCCTACTTCTCGGTGAAAAACTGTTTTTT
- TRBJ1-1 - TRBV19 CASRRERNTEAFF TGTGCCAGTAGGCGGGAGAGAAACACTGAAGCTTTCTTT
- TRBJ2-5 TRBD1 TRBV5-4 CASSLAFSTGGETQYF TGTGCCAGCAGCTTGGCGTTCTCCACAGGGGGGGAGACCCAGTACTTC
- TRBJ2-1 TRBD1 TRBV11-2 CASSSRDRADNEQFF TGTGCCAGCAGCTCCCGGGACAGGGCCGACAATGAGCAGTTCTTC
- TRBJ2-1 - TRBV7-9 CASSSNSLAKGYNEQFF TGTGCCAGCAGCTCAAACTCTTTGGCTAAGGGGTACAATGAGCAGTTCTTC
- TRBJ1-2 TRBD1 TRBV2 CASIRTGNGYTF TGTGCCAGCATAAGGACAGGGAATGGCTACACCTTC
- TRBJ1-5 - TRBV6-5 CASSKQGDQPQHF TGTGCCAGCAGTAAACAGGGCGACCAGCCCCAGCATTTT
few TRBJ1-2 TRBD1 TRBV4-2 CASSPAGLAGTGYGYTF TGTGCCAGCAGCCCCGCTGGGTTGGCCGGGACAGGGTATGGCTACACCTTC
- TRBJ2-2 - TRBV18 CASKGGITGELFF TGTGCCAGTAAAGGCGGGATCACCGGGGAGCTGTTTTTT
- TRBJ1-2 TRBD1 TRBV7-2 CASSPTTGVGYGYTF TGTGCCAGCAGCCCCACAACAGGGGTGGGCTATGGCTACACCTTC
- TRBJ1-6 TRBD1 TRBV11-1 CASSEISGTGGSPLHF TGTGCCAGCAGCGAAATTTCCGGGACAGGGGGGTCACCCCTCCACTTT
- TRBJ1-1 TRBD1 TRBV30 CAWKRQGEYDEAFF TGTGCCTGGAAAAGACAGGGGGAGTATGATGAAGCTTTCTTT
once TRBJ2-1 - TRBV28 CASSTGNEQFF TGTGCCAGCAGTACGGGCAATGAGCAGTTCTTC
- TRBJ2-2 TRBD1 TRBV11-2 CASSFKGAITGELFF TGTGCCAGCAGCTTCAAGGGGGCTATCACCGGGGAGCTGTTTTTT
- TRBJ1-6 TRBD1 TRBV27 CASSDRDSPLHF TGTGCCAGCAGCGACAGGGATTCACCCCTCCACTTT
- TRBJ1-5 - TRBV19 CASSADTSITPQHF TGTGCCAGTAGTGCCGACACTTCGATCACGCCCCAGCATTTT
- TRBJ2-1 TRBD2 TRBV11-2 CASSLSSGTYNEQFF TGTGCCAGCAGCTTATCTAGCGGCACCTACAATGAGCAGTTCTTC
once TRBJ1-2 - TRBV2 CASRPERGGYGYTF TGTGCCAGCAGGCCTGAGAGAGGGGGCTATGGCTACACCTTC
- TRBJ1-3 - TRBV7-8 CASSLSAAGYSGNTIYF TGTGCCAGCAGCTTGAGCGCGGCTGGGTACTCTGGAAACACCATATATTTT
- TRBJ1-2 TRBD1 TRBV24-1 CATSDPTGKEYGYTF TGTGCCACCAGTGATCCGACAGGGAAGGAGTATGGCTACACCTTC
- TRBJ2-1 - TRBV21-1 CASSKGRGRPSSYNEQFF TGTGCCAGCAGCAAAGGGAGAGGAAGACCTAGCTCCTACAATGAGCAGTTCTTC
- TRBJ2-7 - TRBV13 CASSSTRSSYEQYF TGTGCCAGCAGCTCAACACGATCCTCCTACGAGCAGTACTTC